This is a list of T cell receptor beta chains from one sample in a study of shared clonotypes between healthy human individuals. TCRdb keeps only in-frame clones here, not all; method: immunoSEQ multiplex PCR. In the table there are roughly 2.5 million clones, more than 80% of which are singletons. What was sequenced was naive CD4+ T cells sorted from blood. The receptors shown here come from a man aged 18-30 years in good health. CDR3s include the opening cysteine and the closing phenylalanine or tryptophan. Fields, in order: D gene, J gene, clone size, V gene, CDR3 DNA, CDR3 protein. D genes are given only for firm matches. Clone size is shown for a subset of rows, as once, few, many or a class of expanded clone.

NA | TRBJ1-2 | NA | TRBV7-9 | TGTGCCAGCAGCTTAGGCTGGGAGACTAACTATGGCTACACCTTC | CASSLGWETNYGYTF
NA | TRBJ2-5 | NA | TRBV7-2 | TGTGCCAGCAAAAATAATTTCGGGTCAAAAGAGACCCAGTACTTC | CASKNNFGSKETQYF
TRBD1 | TRBJ1-1 | NA | TRBV19 | TGTGCCAGTAGTACGACCCGACAGGGTTCTGAAGCTTTCTTT | CASSTTRQGSEAFF
TRBD2 | TRBJ2-1 | NA | TRBV7-6 | TGTGCCAGCAGCTTAGATTTAGGCCTAGCGGGGAAATACAATGAGCAGTTCTTC | CASSLDLGLAGKYNEQFF
NA | TRBJ2-7 | NA | TRBV11-2 | TGTGCCAGCAGCTCGACCCCCTACGAGCAGTACTTC | CASSSTPYEQYF
TRBD2 | TRBJ2-7 | NA | TRBV5-6 | TGTGCCAGCAGCTTGGATCGGGACTACCCCCCCTACGAGCAGTACTTC | CASSLDRDYPPYEQYF
NA | TRBJ1-5 | few | TRBV10-3 | TGTGCCATCAGTGAGTCGGAGCATCAGCCCCAGCATTTT | CAISESEHQPQHF
NA | TRBJ1-2 | NA | TRBV19 | TGTGCCAGTAGCGAGACAGTATTCCGACGCTACACCTTC | CASSETVFRRYTF
NA | TRBJ2-7 | NA | TRBV30 | TGTGCCTGGAGTGTAGAGACAGGCCGCTACGAGCAGTACTTC | CAWSVETGRYEQYF
NA | TRBJ2-2 | NA | TRBV5-1 | TGCGCCAGCAGCTTGGAACAGGACACCGGGGAGCTGTTTTTT | CASSLEQDTGELFF
NA | TRBJ2-2 | NA | TRBV6-5 | TGTGCCAGCAGTTACTGGGGCCGCCCCCCGGGCGGGGAGCTGTTTTTT | CASSYWGRPPGGELFF
TRBD2 | TRBJ2-7 | NA | TRBV5-1 | TGCGCCAGCAGCTTACGGACTAGCGGGAGGGTTGATCCCTACGAGCAGTACTTC | CASSLRTSGRVDPYEQYF
TRBD2 | TRBJ2-5 | NA | TRBV5-1 | TGCGCCAGCAGCAATGGGTGGCTAGCGGGGAAACAAGAGACCCAGTACTTC | CASSNGWLAGKQETQYF
NA | TRBJ1-1 | NA | TRBV4-1 | TGCGCCAGCAGCCAAGAGTACGTGGCTGGCACTGAAGCTTTCTTT | CASSQEYVAGTEAFF